The present T cell receptor beta chain was sequenced within a study of Graves' ophthalmopathy and Graves' hyperthyroidism. This clonotype was seen ten or more times. Its antigen is not known. Study results and caveats: Ophthalmopathy progression cases were predicted by the model with approximately 70% sensitivity and about 72% specificity.

The CDR3 is 15 residues long. Unmatched junction bases numbered 10, after V lost 6 bases and J lost 5 bases. The germline CDR1 and CDR2 sequences are MNHEY and SMNVEV (reference sequence). For donors with ophthalmopathy, the disease showed moderate-to-severe activity, reached CAS ≥3 and NOSPECS ≥4, and had lasted under 3 months. The PBMCs had their origin in approximately 10 ml of fresh peripheral blood. Amplification from RNA transcripts yielded the TCR beta CDR3 regions. Second-round multiplex PCR came after first-round RT-PCR with HTBI primers. TCRdb processed the multiplex PCR reads anew with MiXCR; each CDR3 protein has one entry. The sample yields about 400,000 distinct CDR3 sequences, roughly 18% seen once.

This TCR derives from a woman between 18 and 29 years old with Graves' ophthalmopathy. Specimen: peripheral blood. The rearrangement uses TRBV27 and TRBJ1-5, with 7 bases that match TRBD1. CDR3 loop: CASRQGQAAYQPQHF. CDR3 nucleotide sequence: TGTGCCAGCAGACAAGGACAGGCAGCTTATCAGCCCCAGCATTTT.